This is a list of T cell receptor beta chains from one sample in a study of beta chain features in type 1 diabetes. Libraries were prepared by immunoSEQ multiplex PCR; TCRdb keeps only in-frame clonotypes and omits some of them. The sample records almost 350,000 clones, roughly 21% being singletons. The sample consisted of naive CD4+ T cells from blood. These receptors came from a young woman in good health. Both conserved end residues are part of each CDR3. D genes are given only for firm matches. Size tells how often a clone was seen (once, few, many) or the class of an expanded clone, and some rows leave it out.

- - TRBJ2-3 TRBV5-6 CASSRRLENPDTQYF TGTGCCAGCAGCCGCCGACTGGAGAACCCCGATACGCAGTATTTT
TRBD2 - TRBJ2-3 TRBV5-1 CASSPRLAGGTTDTQYF TGCGCCAGCAGCCCTCGACTAGCGGGAGGGACCACAGATACGCAGTATTTT
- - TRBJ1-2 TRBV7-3 CASSPGSNYGYTF TGTGCCAGCAGCCCGGGGTCTAACTATGGCTACACCTTC
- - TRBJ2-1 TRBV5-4 CASSFGGGREQFF TGTGCCAGCAGCTTTGGGGGCGGTCGGGAGCAGTTCTTC
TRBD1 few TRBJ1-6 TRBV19 CASKGTGDSPLHF TGTGCCAGTAAGGGGACAGGGGACTCACCCCTCCACTTT
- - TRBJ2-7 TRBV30 CAWRRETPRGEQYF TGTGCCTGGAGGAGGGAAACCCCACGGGGCGAGCAGTACTTC
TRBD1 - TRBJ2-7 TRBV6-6 CASSQPGQGYEQYF TGTGCCAGCAGTCAACCGGGACAGGGCTACGAGCAGTACTTC
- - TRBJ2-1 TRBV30 CAWDVWGVRDEQFF TGTGCCTGGGACGTTTGGGGGGTGAGGGATGAGCAGTTCTTC
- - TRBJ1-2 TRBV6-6 CASSLRPYYGYTF TGTGCCAGCAGTTTGAGGCCTTACTATGGCTACACCTTC
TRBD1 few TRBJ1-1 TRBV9 CASSVGQKNTEAFF TGTGCCAGCAGCGTGGGACAGAAGAACACTGAAGCTTTCTTT
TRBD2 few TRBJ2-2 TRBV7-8 CASSPRLAGDTGELFF TGTGCCAGCAGCCCCCGACTAGCGGGAGACACCGGGGAGCTGTTTTTT
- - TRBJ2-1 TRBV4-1 CASSQGPLGKRKYYNEQFF TGCGCCAGCAGCCAAGGACCCCTCGGGAAGAGAAAGTACTACAATGAGCAGTTCTTC
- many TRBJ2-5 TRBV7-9 CASSSSETQYF TGTGCCAGCAGCTCGAGTGAGACCCAGTACTTC
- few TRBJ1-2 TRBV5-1 CASTDSSNYGYTF TGCGCCAGCACCGACAGTTCTAACTATGGCTACACCTTC
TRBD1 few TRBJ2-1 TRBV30 CAWSPQQGEQFF TGTGCCTGGAGTCCTCAACAGGGGGAGCAGTTCTTC
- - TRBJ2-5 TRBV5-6 CASSSSGETQYF TGTGCCAGCAGCTCCAGTGGAGAGACCCAGTACTTC
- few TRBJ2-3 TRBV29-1 CSVKEGWGDTQYF TGCAGCGTTAAGGAGGGTTGGGGGGATACGCAGTATTTT
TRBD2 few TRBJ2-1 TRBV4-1 CASSSTSGRYNEQFF TGCGCCAGCAGCTCGACTAGCGGGAGGTACAATGAGCAGTTCTTC
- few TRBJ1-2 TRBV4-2 CASSQDKLGQNHGYTF TGTGCCAGCAGCCAAGATAAACTTGGACAGAACCATGGCTACACCTTC
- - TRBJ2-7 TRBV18 CASSPSTGNYEQYF TGTGCCAGCTCACCCTCGACAGGCAACTACGAGCAGTACTTC
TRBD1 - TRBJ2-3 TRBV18 CASSLRQGSTDTQYF TGTGCCAGCTCACTCAGACAGGGCAGCACAGATACGCAGTATTTT
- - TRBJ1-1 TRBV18 CASSPRREGTEAFF TGTGCCAGCTCACCACGCAGGGAGGGGACTGAAGCTTTCTTT
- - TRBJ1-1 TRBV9 CASSVVGGARGAFF TGTGCCAGCAGCGTAGTTGGGGGCGCTAGGGGAGCTTTCTTT
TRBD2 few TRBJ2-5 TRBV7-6 CASSSQRGKETQYF TGTGCCAGCAGCTCTCAGCGGGGAAAGGAGACCCAGTACTTC
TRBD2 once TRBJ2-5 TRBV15 CATSRDNKRGIQETQYF TGTGCCACCAGCAGAGATAATAAGCGGGGGATCCAAGAGACCCAGTACTTC
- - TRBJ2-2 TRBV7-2 CASSFSLLGTGELFF TGTGCCAGCAGCTTTAGCCTCCTGGGCACCGGGGAGCTGTTTTTT
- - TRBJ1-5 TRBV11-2 CASSLWPNQPQHF TGTGCCAGCAGCTTATGGCCCAATCAGCCCCAGCATTTT
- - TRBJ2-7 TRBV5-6 CASSLVHSYEQYF TGTGCCAGCAGCTTGGTCCACTCCTACGAGCAGTACTTC
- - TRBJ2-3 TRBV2 CASRAESSTDTQYF TGTGCCAGCAGGGCGGAATCTAGCACAGATACGCAGTATTTT
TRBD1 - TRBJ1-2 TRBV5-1 CASSITGTGDYGYTF TGCGCCAGCAGCATAACCGGGACAGGGGACTATGGCTACACCTTC
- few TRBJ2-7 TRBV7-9 CASSLFTGPYEQYF TGTGCCAGCAGCTTATTTACAGGGCCCTACGAGCAGTACTTC
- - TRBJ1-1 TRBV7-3 CASSFNLNTEAFF TGTGCCAGCAGCTTCAACTTGAACACTGAAGCTTTCTTT
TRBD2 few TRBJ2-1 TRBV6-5 CASSYIRGGRADEQFF TGTGCCAGCAGTTACATTCGCGGCGGGAGGGCCGATGAGCAGTTCTTC
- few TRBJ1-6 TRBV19 CASTITGRNSPLHF TGTGCCAGTACCATAACGGGGAGAAATTCACCCCTCCACTTT